Sequencing of this T cell receptor (beta chain) was carried out in a study of T cells in tumors after PD-1 blockade. Produced via immunoSEQ multiplex PCR; TCRdb's table is partial and in-frame only. The table shows 45,000 to 50,000 clones, with approximately 80% occurring only once. V lost 6 bases to trimming and J lost 5 bases, with 13 bases between them. Germline CDR1 reads DFQATT; CDR2 reads SNEGSKA (reference sequence). The CDR3 runs 12 residues. The rearrangement links TRBV20-1 to TRBJ1-1, with a possible D match to TRBD1 (6 bases). The source is a human donor with advanced basal cell or squamous cell carcinoma (not recorded which). The specimen comprised PBMCs, sampled before anti-PD-1 therapy. CDR3 coding DNA: TGCAGTGCCAGTTGGGGGCGAACTGAAGCTTTCTTT. It yields the protein CSASWGRTEAFF.